This TCR beta chain was documented in a study of shared clonotypes between healthy human individuals. Data came from immunoSEQ multiplex PCR; TCRdb stores just in-frame clones and leaves some out. The data show about 1.5 million clones, 95% to 99% seen once. Germline assignment: CDR1 WSHSY and CDR2 SAAADI. The CDR3 has 15 residues. V was shortened by 4 bases and J by 0 bases, with 11 bases between the two germline ends. The chain recombines TRBV10-2 with TRBJ2-3; no clear D. The clonotype comes from a man aged 30 to 45 in good health. The sample comprised naive CD4+ T cells sorted from blood. Regarding subset: CD45RA+ positively selected. The CDR3, as DNA: TGCGCCAGCAGTGTTTTAGGTCCTAGCACAGATACGCAGTATTTT. This gives the protein CASSVLGPSTDTQYF.